This is a list of T cell receptor beta chains from one sample in a study of cytomegalovirus exposure and HLA in healthy donors. Method: immunoSEQ multiplex PCR; TCRdb's copy keeps in-frame clones and lacks some. The sample lists around 120,000 clones, 73% occurring once. The sample taken for sequencing was PBMCs. The receptors derive from a woman aged 40 to 50 in good health and CMV-seronegative. Each CDR3 is given with its conserved first and last residue. The D gene is left open where the match is weak. Expanded clones are given a class, and other clones once, few, many or no size at all.

CDR3 length,V gene,clone size,J gene,D gene,CDR3 DNA,CDR3 protein
14,TRBV6-1,.,TRBJ1-3,.,TGTGCCAGCAGTGGCAGGGTTTACGGAAACACCATATATTTT,CASSGRVYGNTIYF
14,TRBV14,.,TRBJ2-7,TRBD1,TGTGCCAGCAGCCAGCCGGGACAGGGTGTGGGGCAGTACTTC,CASSQPGQGVGQYF
15,TRBV4-3,.,TRBJ2-7,TRBD2,TGCGCCAGCAGCCAAGATCTGCGGGAGGGGTACGAGCAGTACTTC,CASSQDLREGYEQYF
17,TRBV29-1,.,TRBJ1-2,.,TGCAGCGTGGACCCCGTTTCCACAGGGTACGATAGCTATGGCTACACCTTC,CSVDPVSTGYDSYGYTF
13,TRBV7-9,.,TRBJ1-2,TRBD1,TGTGCCAGCAGCTTGGGCAGGGGGAATGGCTACACCTTC,CASSLGRGNGYTF
15,TRBV27,.,TRBJ2-7,TRBD1,TGTGCCAGCAGGATGGGACAGGAGAGCTCCTACGAGCAGTACTTC,CASRMGQESSYEQYF
13,TRBV19,.,TRBJ1-3,.,TGTGCCAGTAGACTGGTGTCTGGAAACACCATATATTTT,CASRLVSGNTIYF
12,TRBV30,.,TRBJ2-5,.,TGTGCCTGGAGTGTATCTCAAGAGACCCAGTACTTC,CAWSVSQETQYF
16,TRBV7-3,.,TRBJ2-3,.,TGTGCCAGCAGCTTAATGGTGTCGGGAGGCACAGATACGCAGTATTTT,CASSLMVSGGTDTQYF
13,TRBV7-7,.,TRBJ2-7,TRBD1,TGTGCCAGCAGCCCCAGGGGGTCCTACGAGCAGTACTTC,CASSPRGSYEQYF
15,TRBV6-6,.,TRBJ2-7,.,TGTGCCAGCAGTTACTCAAACAGGGCTGGCTACGAGCAGTACTTC,CASSYSNRAGYEQYF
16,TRBV18,.,TRBJ1-4,.,TGTGCCAGCTCCGCCGGGGGTTCCGCAACTAATGAAAAACTGTTTTTT,CASSAGGSATNEKLFF
16,TRBV28,.,TRBJ1-5,TRBD1,TGTGCCAGCAGCTCGGGGACAGGGTCGGTCAATCAGCCCCAGCATTTT,CASSSGTGSVNQPQHF
13,TRBV10-3,few,TRBJ1-2,TRBD1,TGTGCCATCAGGACAGGGCTAAAAGATGGCTACACCTTC,CAIRTGLKDGYTF
18,TRBV7-9,few,TRBJ2-2,.,TGTGCCAGCAGCGACCGGGACTTTCAAGTGCAGAACACCGGGGAGCTGTTTTTT,CASSDRDFQVQNTGELFF
15,TRBV7-9,.,TRBJ2-7,.,TGTGCCAGCAGCTTAGGAGGGTCCGGAGGCTACGAGCAGTACTTC,CASSLGGSGGYEQYF
14,TRBV5-1,.,TRBJ2-1,.,TGCGCCAGCAGCACAGGACAAGGCAGGGTTGAGCAGTTCTTC,CASSTGQGRVEQFF
14,TRBV5-4,.,TRBJ1-2,.,TGTGCCAGCAGCTTCGACAGGAAAAACTATGGCTACACCTTC,CASSFDRKNYGYTF
15,TRBV6-6,.,TRBJ1-5,.,TGTGCCAGCAGCGACCCGGGACTTGGCGATCAGCCCCAGCATTTT,CASSDPGLGDQPQHF
16,TRBV4-3,.,TRBJ2-5,TRBD2,TGCGCCAGCAGCCAAGTCGGGATGGGGGAGGGCCGTGCCCAGTACTTC,CASSQVGMGEGRAQYF
15,TRBV7-2,.,TRBJ1-1,.,TGTGCCAGCAGCTTAGTTGTGGTTGGGAGCACTGAAGCTTTCTTT,CASSLVVVGSTEAFF
16,TRBV7-9,.,TRBJ2-1,TRBD2,TGTGCCAGCAGCCGTAGGACTAGCGGGGTCTACAATGAGCAGTTCTTC,CASSRRTSGVYNEQFF
14,TRBV2,.,TRBJ1-2,TRBD1,TGTGCCAGCGGACAAGGACAGGGGGACTATGGCTACACCTTC,CASGQGQGDYGYTF
17,TRBV7-3,few,TRBJ2-3,TRBD2,TGTGCCAGCAGCTTAGTGGGCGTAGCGGGGGGACAGGATACGCAGTATTTT,CASSLVGVAGGQDTQYF
14,TRBV6-1,.,TRBJ1-1,.,TGTGCCAGCAGACGCCGGGAGGCCCACACTGAAGCTTTCTTT,CASRRREAHTEAFF
16,TRBV7-9,.,TRBJ2-1,.,TGTGCCAGCAGCCCTGGGTCGGGGGGCCTCTCTATGGAGCAGTTCTTC,CASSPGSGGLSMEQFF
15,TRBV6-5,.,TRBJ2-6,.,TGTGCCAGCAGTCACCGGGTCTCTGGGGCCAACGTCCTGACTTTC,CASSHRVSGANVLTF
15,TRBV4-1,few,TRBJ1-5,.,TGTGCCAGCAGCCAAGACGGGGGAAGCAATCAGCCCCAGCATTTT,CASSQDGGSNQPQHF